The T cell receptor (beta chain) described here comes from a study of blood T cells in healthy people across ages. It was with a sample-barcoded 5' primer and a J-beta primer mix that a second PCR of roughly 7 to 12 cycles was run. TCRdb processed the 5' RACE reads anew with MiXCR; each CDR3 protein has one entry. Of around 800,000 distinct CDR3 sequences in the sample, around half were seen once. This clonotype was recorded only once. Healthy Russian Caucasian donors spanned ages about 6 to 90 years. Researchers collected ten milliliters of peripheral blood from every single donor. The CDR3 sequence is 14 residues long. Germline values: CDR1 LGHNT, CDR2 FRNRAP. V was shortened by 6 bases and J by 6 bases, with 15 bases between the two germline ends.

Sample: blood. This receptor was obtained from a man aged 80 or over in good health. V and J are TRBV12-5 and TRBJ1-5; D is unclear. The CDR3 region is CASGPPGISQPQHF. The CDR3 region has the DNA TGTGCTAGTGGCCCTCCGGGGATAAGTCAGCCCCAGCATTTT.